The 12 T cell receptor beta chains presented below share a single source sample, sequenced in a study of cytomegalovirus exposure and HLA in healthy donors (dated by TCRdb to 2016 to 2017). Library generation was performed with the immunoSEQ multiplex PCR assay. TCRdb stores this immuneACCESS table with in-frame sequences only. Part of the clones is absent; in the studies checked, under half of the shortfall reflects unresolved V genes, and no reason is known for the rest. Within this sample are approximately 150,000 clones, with around nine tenths of them counted one time only. The top ten clones comprise 2.5% to 4% of the sample. The specimen sequenced was PBMCs. The receptor source for this set is a woman between 18 and 30 years old in good health and CMV-seropositive.

This clone came up a few times. V is TRBV6-5 and J is TRBJ2-7; 7 bases are shared with TRBD1. The CDR3 is 15 amino acids. V gave up 0 bases and J gave up 3 bases; unmatched junction bases: 5. Germline lookup yields CDR1 MNHEY and CDR2 SVGAGI. The CDR3 nucleotides are TGTGCCAGCAGTTACTCTTGGGACAGCTACTACGAGCAGTACTTC. Its protein product is CASSYSWDSYYEQYF.

The chain employs TRBV7-8 and TRBJ2-7; 13 bases line up with TRBD2. Trimming removed 5 bases from V and 5 bases from J; junction bases left unmatched: 9. This CDR3 region has 16 residues. CDR1 is SGHVS, CDR2 FQNEAQ, per germline. CDR3 sequence reads: CASSLRGTSGINEQYF. The CDR3 DNA follows: TGTGCCAGCAGCCTACGAGGGACTAGCGGGATAAACGAGCAGTACTTC.

The chain carries TRBV30 and TRBJ1-2; a weak D match, TRBD1 (5 bases). CDR1 and CDR2 (germline): GTSNPN, SVGIG (reference sequence). Between the trimmed V and J ends, which lost 2 bases and 3 bases, there was a span of 10 bases. The CDR3 is 13 residues long. The CDR3 nucleotides are TGTGCCTGGAGTTCTCAGGGTCACTATGGCTACACCTTC. It specifies CAWSSQGHYGYTF.

CDR3 sequence (DNA): TGTGCCAGCAGCACTCTCAGCGGGAGCTCCTACAATGAGCAGTTCTTC. It yields the protein CASSTLSGSSYNEQFF. V usage is TRBV2 and J usage is TRBJ2-1, with 8 bases lining up with TRBD2. Trimming cost V 6 bases and J 0 bases; bases outside gene matches: 7. CDR1 SNHLY and CDR2 FYNNEI come from the germline V gene. The CDR3 has 16 amino acids. The full variable domain, its missing parts supplied by reference TRBV2 and TRBJ2-1, is EPEVTQTPSHQVTQMGQEVILRCVPISNHLYFYWYRQILGQKVEFLVSFYNNEISEKSEIFDDQFSVERPDGSNFTLKIRSTKLEDSAMYFCASSTLSGSSYNEQFFGPGTRLTVL.

V usage is TRBV9 and J usage is TRBJ2-1, with unresolved D. Germline CDR1 SGDLS, CDR2 YYNGEE. The CDR3 contains 13 residues. Trimming shortened V by 4 bases and J by 6 bases, and 11 bases separated the two germline ends. The CDR3 bases are TGTGCCAGCAGCCTTCGTCCCCTCAATGAGCAGTTCTTC. Translating gives CASSLRPLNEQFF. Drawing the rest from reference TRBV9 and TRBJ2-1, the complete variable domain is DSGVTQTPKHLITATGQRVTLRCSPRSGDLSVYWYQQSLDQGLQFLIQYYNGEERAKGNILERFSAQQFPDLHSELNLSSLELGDSALYFCASSLRPLNEQFFGPGTRLTVL.

The chain employs TRBV30 and TRBJ1-1; 11 bases match TRBD1. The germline CDR1 and CDR2 sequences are GTSNPN and SVGIG (reference sequence). This CDR3 comprises 15 residues. J was trimmed by 10 bases and V by 0 bases; bases with no gene match: 10. The CDR3 protein is CAWSVRGTGGLRAFF. As DNA, the CDR3 is TGTGCCTGGAGTGTGCGGGGGACAGGGGGATTAAGAGCTTTCTTT.

The chain links TRBV5-1 to TRBJ2-1, with D perhaps matching TRBD2 (5 bases). V was trimmed by 6 bases and J by 9 bases, leaving 19 bases between them. The V gene's germline CDR1 is SGHRS and CDR2 YFSETQ. CDR3 size: 14 residues. The CDR3 loop reads CASTKEGPFGEQFF. The DNA for the CDR3 is TGCGCCAGCACTAAAGAGGGCCCCTTCGGTGAGCAGTTCTTC.

The chain links TRBV5-4 to TRBJ2-4; 8 nucleotides align to TRBD1. The CDR3 runs 16 residues. The V gene end was trimmed by 4 bases and the J gene end by 6 bases; junction bases not matched to a gene: 12. Germline lookup yields CDR1 SGHNT and CDR2 YYREEE (reference sequence). CDR3 DNA sequence: TGTGCCAGCAGCCCGTGGTCAGGGGGCGCGAGAAACATTCAGTACTTC. Its translation: CASSPWSGGARNIQYF. Combining the CDR3 with reference TRBV5-4 and TRBJ2-4 gives the whole variable domain ETGVTQSPTHLIKTRGQQVTLRCSSQSGHNTVSWYQQALGQGPQFIFQYYREEENGRGNFPPRFSGLQFPNYSSELNVNALELDDSALYLCASSPWSGGARNIQYFGAGTRLSVL.

V is TRBV4-1 and J is TRBJ2-7; 14 bases align to TRBD2. The germline CDR1 and CDR2 sequences are MGHRA and YSYEKL. The CDR3 totals 16 residues. V shed 0 bases, J shed 5 bases, and the junction held 3 bases outside the gene matches. For the CDR3, the DNA is TGCGCCAGCAGCCAAGAGGGACTAGCGGGAGTTGACGAGCAGTACTTC. Translating gives CASSQEGLAGVDEQYF.

The chain has TRBV28 and TRBJ2-7; TRBD2 matches at 9 bases. The germline V gene encodes CDR1 MDHEN and CDR2 SYDVKM. J lost 4 bases, V lost 9 bases, and 19 bases had no gene match. There are 17 residues in the CDR3. CDR3 DNA: TGTGCCAGTAAAGGGGTCGCGCGGGAGGGCCCTCGTTACGAGCAGTACTTC. It specifies CASKGVAREGPRYEQYF. Drawing the rest from reference TRBV28 and TRBJ2-7, the complete variable domain is DVKVTQSSRYLVKRTGEKVFLECVQDMDHENMFWYRQDPGLGLRLIYFSYDVKMKEKGDIPEGYSVSREKKERFSLILESASTNQTSMYLCASKGVAREGPRYEQYFGPGTRLTVT.

The V gene is TRBV20-1, the J gene TRBJ1-1; D might be TRBD1 (6 bases). Germline V CDR1 and CDR2: DFQATT, SNEGSKA (reference sequence). V lost 5 bases, J lost 7 bases, and 11 bases lay in between. The CDR3 has 11 residues. CDR3 sequence (DNA): TGCAGTGCTTCGGACAGATTTGAAGCTTTCTTT. Amino acids: CSASDRFEAFF.

This clone turned up a few times. The gene calls are TRBV19 and TRBJ1-2; 7 bases are shared with TRBD1. With V trimmed by 5 bases and J by 4 bases, 4 bases remained unmatched. Germline V gene sequence: CDR1 LNHDA, CDR2 SQIVND (reference sequence). The CDR3 spans 13 residues. The CDR3, as DNA: TGTGCCAGTAGTCAACGGACAGGCTATGGCTACACCTTC. This gives the protein CASSQRTGYGYTF.